This TCR beta chain was profiled in a study of T cells after yellow fever vaccination. The CDR3 runs 14 residues. CDR1 and CDR2 (germline): SGHAT, FQNNGV. Germline trimming cut 5 bases from V and 13 bases from J; bases unmatched to any gene: 11. This clonotype was seen a handful of times. No antigen is known for it. Making TCR cDNA involved 5'RACE template switching, which added UMIs and a universal primer site. TCRdb ran MiXCR on the 5' RACE reads and lists one entry per CDR3 protein. The data hold 300,000 to 350,000 distinct CDR3 sequences, with approximately 4.3% observed a single time. Study-level points and caveats: Relatively few clonotypes were ones that appeared in both CD4 and CD8 compartments. Reappearance after the booster was observed for most primary-vaccination clones (roughly 97% CD4, roughly 90% CD8).

Material: PBMCs, obtained 15 days after the yellow fever booster vaccination. The sequence was collected from a young man who received the YFV17D yellow fever vaccine. This sequence joins TRBV11-2 and TRBJ2-5; 12 positions match TRBD1. CDR3 bases: TGTGCCAGCAGCCAGGGGGACAGGGGGCGATGGGGGTACTTC. Its protein is CASSQGDRGRWGYF. Full variable domain (outside the CDR3, taken from reference TRBV11-2 and TRBJ2-5): EAGVAQSPRYKIIEKRQSVAFWCNPISGHATLYWYQQILGQGPKLLIQFQNNGVVDDSQLPKDRFSAERLKGVDSTLKIQPAKLEDSAVYLCASSQGDRGRWGYFGPGTRLLVL.